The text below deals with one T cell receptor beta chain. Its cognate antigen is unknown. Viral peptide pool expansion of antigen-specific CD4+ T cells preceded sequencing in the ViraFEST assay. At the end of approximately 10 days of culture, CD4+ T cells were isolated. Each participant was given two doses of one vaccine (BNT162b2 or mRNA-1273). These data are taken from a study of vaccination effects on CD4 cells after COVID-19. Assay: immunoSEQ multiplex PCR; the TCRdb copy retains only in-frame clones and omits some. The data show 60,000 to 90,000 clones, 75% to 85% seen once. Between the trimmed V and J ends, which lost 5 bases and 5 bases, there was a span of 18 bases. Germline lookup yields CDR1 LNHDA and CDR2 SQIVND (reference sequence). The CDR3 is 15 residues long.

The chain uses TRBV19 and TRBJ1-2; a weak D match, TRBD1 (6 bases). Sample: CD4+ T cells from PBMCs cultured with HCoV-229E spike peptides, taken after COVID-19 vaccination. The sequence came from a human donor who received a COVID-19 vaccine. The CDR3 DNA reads TGTGCCAGTAGTGGGGGCGGCGGTATTGTATATGGCTACACCTTC. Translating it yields CASSGGGGIVYGYTF.